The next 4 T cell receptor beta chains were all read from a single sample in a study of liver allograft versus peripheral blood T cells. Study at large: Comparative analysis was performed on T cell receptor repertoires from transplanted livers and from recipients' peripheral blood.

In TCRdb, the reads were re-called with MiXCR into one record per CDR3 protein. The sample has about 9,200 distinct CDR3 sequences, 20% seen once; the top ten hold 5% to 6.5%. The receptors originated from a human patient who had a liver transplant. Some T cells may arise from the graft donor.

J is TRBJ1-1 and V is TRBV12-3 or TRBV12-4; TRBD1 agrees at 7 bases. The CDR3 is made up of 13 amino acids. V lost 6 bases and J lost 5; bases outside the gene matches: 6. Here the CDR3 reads CASSLGQSTEAFF. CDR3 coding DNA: TGTGCCAGCAGCCTGGGACAGTCGACTGAAGCTTTCTTT.

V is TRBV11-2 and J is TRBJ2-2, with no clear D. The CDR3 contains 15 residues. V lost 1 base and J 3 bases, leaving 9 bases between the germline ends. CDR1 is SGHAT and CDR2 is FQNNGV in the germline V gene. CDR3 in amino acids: CASSLVPWDTGELFF. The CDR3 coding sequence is TGTGCCAGCAGCTTAGTCCCCTGGGACACCGGGGAGCTGTTTTTT.

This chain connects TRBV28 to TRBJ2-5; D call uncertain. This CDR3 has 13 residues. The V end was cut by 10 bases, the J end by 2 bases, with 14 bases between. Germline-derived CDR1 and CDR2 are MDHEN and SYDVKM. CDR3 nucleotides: TGTGCCATCTCGGCAAGCCCTCAAGAGACCCAGTACTTC. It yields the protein CAISASPQETQYF.

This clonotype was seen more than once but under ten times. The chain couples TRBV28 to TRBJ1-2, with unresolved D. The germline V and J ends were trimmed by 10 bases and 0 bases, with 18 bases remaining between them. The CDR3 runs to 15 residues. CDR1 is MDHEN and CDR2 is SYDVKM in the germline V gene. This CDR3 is CATTSLKGSNYGYTF. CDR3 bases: TGTGCCACCACCTCGCTTAAGGGATCTAACTATGGCTACACCTTC.